The 13 T cell receptor beta chains given below trace back to one sample, sequenced in a study of blood T cell repertoires in COVID-19. Data came from immunoSEQ multiplex PCR; TCRdb stores just in-frame clones and leaves some out. The sample records about 130,000 clones, 74% being singletons. The specimen was peripheral blood. The source of these receptors is a man in his sixties with acute or convalescent COVID-19.

This chain joins TRBV30 and TRBJ2-2, with TRBD2 matching over 13 bases. CDR3 length: 18 amino acids. The J segment lost 6 bases and the V segment lost 0 bases, leaving 10 bases of the junction unmatched. CDR1 is GTSNPN and CDR2 is SVGIG in the germline V gene (reference sequence). DNA for the CDR3: TGTGCCTGGAGTGTATCGAGATGGACTAGCGGGAGTGCCGGGGAGCTGTTTTTT. Protein product: CAWSVSRWTSGSAGELFF.

This chain connects TRBV7-9 to TRBJ1-2; D gene unclear. Trimming left V 7 bases short and J 1 base short, with 4 bases between. CDR1 and CDR2 (germline): SEHNR, FQNEAQ (reference sequence). The CDR3 runs 11 residues. The chain's CDR3 is CASTLNYGYTF. As DNA, the CDR3 is TGTGCCAGCACCCTTAACTATGGCTACACCTTC. The full variable domain, in which reference TRBV7-9 and TRBJ1-2 provide the parts outside the CDR3, is DTGVSQNPRHKITKRGQNVTFRCDPISEHNRLYWYRQTLGQGPEFLTYFQNEAQLEKSRLLSDRFSAERPKGSFSTLEIQRTEQGDSAMYLCASTLNYGYTFGSGTRLTVV.

The genes are TRBV20-1 and TRBJ2-1; D is undetermined. The CDR3 has 11 residues. V lost 3 bases, J lost 6 bases, and 6 bases lay in between. CDR1 DFQATT and CDR2 SNEGSKA come from the germline V gene (reference sequence). The CDR3 sequence: CSASPSNEQFF. CDR3 nucleotides: TGCAGTGCTAGCCCTAGCAATGAGCAGTTCTTC.

The DNA of the CDR3 is TGTGCCAGCACCATGGAGGCGGGGACTCAGCCCCAGCATTTT. Its protein is CASTMEAGTQPQHF. V is TRBV6-5 and J is TRBJ1-5, with D tentatively TRBD1 (5 bases). V shed 7 bases and J shed 6 bases, with 16 bases lying between them. This CDR3 has 14 amino acids. The V gene's germline CDR1 is MNHEY and CDR2 SVGAGI.

This clone was recorded a few times. This chain joins TRBV11-2 and TRBJ1-1; 7 nucleotides match TRBD1. CDR3 size: 15 residues. After removal of 4 bases from V and 1 base from J, the junction contained 6 bases not matched to a gene. CDR1 is SGHAT and CDR2 is FQNNGV in the germline V gene. DNA of the CDR3: TGTGCCAGCAGCTCCCAGGGGGGTGCGAACACTGAAGCTTTCTTT. Its translation: CASSSQGGANTEAFF.

This clone showed up just once. The chain has TRBV5-1 and TRBJ2-6; 10 nucleotides line up with TRBD1. The length of the CDR3 is 21 residues. Germline CDR1 is SGHRS and CDR2 is YFSETQ. Trimming cost V 0 bases and J 0 bases; bases outside gene matches: 12. The CDR3, as DNA: TGCGCCAGCAGCTTGGAGGCGCCGACAGGGGGCTTCTTCTCTGGGGCCAACGTCCTGACTTTC. It translates to CASSLEAPTGGFFSGANVLTF.

This clone was recorded a few times. Germline and junction disagree at one end, which may indicate a read error. The chain is built from TRBV7-9 and TRBJ1-2; D possibly corresponds to TRBD1 (6 bases). Germline CDR1 is SEHNR and CDR2 is FQNEAQ (reference sequence). The length of the CDR3 is 12 residues. CDR3 in amino acids: CASSLAGERYTF. The CDR3 nucleotides read TGTGCCAGCAGTTTAGCAGGGGAACGCTACACCTTC. The full variable domain, with the rest looked up from reference TRBV7-9 and TRBJ1-2, is DTGVSQNPRHKITKRGQNVTFRCDPISEHNRLYWYRQTLGQGPEFLTYFQNEAQLEKSRLLSDRFSAERPKGSFSTLEIQRTEQGDSAMYLCASSLAGERYTFGSGTRLTVV.

This chain uses TRBV27 with TRBJ2-1; TRBD1 matches at 9 bases. V lost 5 bases, J lost 4 bases, and 3 bases stayed unmatched. The CDR3 has 14 amino acids. Germline V gives CDR1 MNHEY, CDR2 SMNVEV (reference sequence). CDR3 sequence: CASSRDRVYNEQFF. Here the CDR3 DNA reads TGTGCCAGCAGTCGGGACAGGGTATACAATGAGCAGTTCTTC.

This chain's CDR3 is CAWGPTGDEQYF. The CDR3 DNA is TGTGCCTGGGGCCCGACAGGGGACGAGCAGTACTTC. The chain links TRBV30 to TRBJ2-7, with 8 bases identical to TRBD1. V lost 5 bases and J lost 5; bases outside the gene matches: 5. The CDR3 length is 12 residues. Germline values: CDR1 GTSNPN, CDR2 SVGIG (reference sequence).

The J gene is TRBJ1-3, the V gene TRBV5-1; 7 bases are a match to TRBD1. Germline CDR1 and CDR2: SGHRS and YFSETQ. V lost 4 bases and J lost 1; bases outside the gene matches: 8. The CDR3 contains 16 residues. CDR3 sequence: CASSGSMTGSGNTIYF. CDR3 coding DNA: TGCGCCAGCAGCGGGTCAATGACAGGGTCTGGAAACACCATATATTTT.

The chain uses TRBV5-1 and TRBJ1-5; the match to TRBD1 covers 7 bases. The CDR3 has 14 residues. The V gene's germline CDR1 is SGHRS and CDR2 YFSETQ. Germline trimming cut 4 bases from V and 2 bases from J; bases unmatched to any gene: 3. CDR3 in amino acids: CASSQTGGNQPQHF. CDR3 bases: TGCGCCAGCAGCCAAACAGGGGGCAATCAGCCCCAGCATTTT.

This rearrangement joins TRBV10-3 to TRBJ2-3; D perhaps matches TRBD1 (5 bases). The V gene lost 7 bases and the J gene lost 8 bases, with 25 bases spanning the gap. The germline V gene has CDR1 ENHRY and CDR2 SYGVKD. The CDR3 has 16 amino acids. The DNA for the CDR3 is TGTGCCATCACCAGTCTTGGGGCAGGCTCGCCCCGTACGCAGTATTTT. Residues: CAITSLGAGSPRTQYF.

Note on this clone: A read error may account for a junction end that differs from germline. The chain employs TRBV4-1 and TRBJ2-1; D perhaps matches TRBD2 (6 bases). CDR1 MGHRA and CDR2 YSYEKL come from the germline V gene. The CDR3 is made up of 13 amino acids. This CDR3 is CASNQGGGNEQFF. Written as DNA, the CDR3 is TGCGCCAGCAACCAAGGAGGAGGGAATGAGCAGTTCTTC.